This TCR beta chain derives from a study of post-analysis software for immune sequencing data. This clonotype was seen only a few times. The antigen is undetermined. Findings of the study overall: Relative to controls, patients had about 5 TRBV segments at higher frequency, with TRBV5-6, TRBV5-1 and TRBV20-1 among these. By F measure, strong co-clustering occurred among samples prepared in the same batch.

Each TCR beta cDNA library carried unique molecular identifiers. Out of roughly 0.95 to 10 million T cells, a few hundred thousand cDNA molecules were generated. TCRdb passed the PCR reads through MiXCR, listing each CDR3 protein once. The table has fewer than 700,000 distinct CDR3 sequences, around 47% seen once. The germline V gene has CDR1 LGHDT and CDR2 YNNKEL (reference sequence). The CDR3 is 13 residues long. With 10 bases clipped from V and 2 bases from J, the junction kept 6 bases outside the gene matches. This sequence was found in a girl aged 5 to 17 with multiple sclerosis. Material for sequencing was blood. The chain carries TRBV3-1 and TRBJ2-3; TRBD2 matches at 7 bases. The CDR3 region is CATQAGTTDTQYF. The DNA of the CDR3 is TGTGCCACCCAAGCGGGGACCACAGATACGCAGTATTTT.